Described below is a single TCR beta chain sequence and its context. This sample is part of a study of T cell changes during pregnancy in multiple sclerosis. The CDR3 runs 16 residues. The germline V gene has CDR1 SGHVS and CDR2 FQNEAQ. V gave up 2 bases and J gave up 7 bases; unmatched junction bases: 7. The table came from immunoSEQ multiplex PCR; TCRdb's copy has only in-frame clones and leaves some out. This table has 75,000 to 95,000 clones, roughly 93% appearing once. This sequence originates from a female donor with multiple sclerosis, enrolled in a pregnancy study. The gene calls are TRBV7-8 and TRBJ2-1, with 11 bases fitting TRBD2. Source: peripheral blood, taken in the second trimester of pregnancy. CDR3 bases: TGTGCCAGCAGCTTAATAGCTAGCGGGGGGATAAATGAGCAGTTCTTC. Translation gives CASSLIASGGINEQFF.